At least ten counts were recorded for the clone carrying this T cell receptor (beta chain). Its antigen is not known. TCR beta CDR3 region amplification was performed from RNA transcripts. HTBI primers were used for first-round RT-PCR of the TCR CDR3. TCRdb recomputed calls from the multiplex PCR reads with MiXCR, one row per CDR3 protein. The repertoire holds about 350,000 distinct CDR3 sequences, with roughly an eighth as singletons. This sample is part of a study of T cells in Graves' hyperthyroidism and ophthalmopathy. In the study overall: Staff took peripheral blood when the initial diagnosis was made, before any treatment began. Study results and caveats: Most thyroid clonotypes expanded above 0.001 appeared in blood too.

The germline CDR1 and CDR2 sequences are SNHLY and FYNNEI. The J segment lost 3 bases and the V segment lost 9 bases, leaving 11 bases of the junction unmatched. CDR3 length equals 14 residues. Sequencing was done on a sample of blood. This clonotype was sampled from a woman between 35 and 50 years old with Graves' ophthalmopathy. This chain uses TRBV2 with TRBJ2-7, with TRBD1 identical over 7 bases. The CDR3 nucleotides read TGTGCCAGTAAAACCGGGACAGTATACTACGAGCAGTACTTC. It codes for CASKTGTVYYEQYF.